A selection of T cell receptor beta chains follows, all from one sample in a study of cytomegalovirus exposure and HLA in healthy donors. Clones were sequenced by immunoSEQ multiplex PCR, and TCRdb holds only the in-frame ones, with some missing. This table has around 150,000 clones, about 80% appearing once. Sequenced sample: PBMCs. Receptors were obtained from a man aged 30-40 years in good health and CMV-seropositive. Both conserved end residues are part of each CDR3. D genes are given only for firm matches. Clone size, where shown, is once, few, many, or a class for clones that have expanded.

>TRBD1|TRBV5-1|TRBJ1-2|NA
CASSAGQGTGYTF
TGCGCCAGCAGCGCGGGACAGGGAACTGGCTACACCTTC
>NA|TRBV2|TRBJ2-1|NA
CASVREVRNEQFF
TGTGCCAGCGTCCGGGAAGTTCGGAATGAGCAGTTCTTC
>TRBD2|TRBV4-1|TRBJ2-3|NA
CASSPLAGGTDTQYF
TGCGCCAGCAGCCCTTTAGCGGGGGGGACAGATACGCAGTATTTT
>TRBD1|TRBV7-9|TRBJ1-6|NA
CASSQGGYNSPLHF
TGTGCCAGCTCCCAGGGGGGCTACAATTCACCCCTCCACTTT
>TRBD2|TRBV25-1|TRBJ2-3|NA
CASRLAGDGDTQYF
TGTGCCAGCAGGCTAGCGGGGGATGGGGATACGCAGTATTTT
>TRBD2|TRBV9|TRBJ2-3|once
CASSVHGLAGTTDTQYF
TGTGCCAGCAGCGTCCACGGACTAGCGGGGACCACAGATACGCAGTATTTT
>NA|TRBV2|TRBJ1-5|few
CASSEGTSTSHSNQPQHF
TGTGCCAGCAGTGAGGGGACTTCCACCTCTCATAGCAATCAGCCCCAGCATTTT
>NA|TRBV5-8|TRBJ1-2|NA
CASSPWTATNYGYTF
TGTGCCAGCAGCCCATGGACAGCCACTAACTATGGCTACACCTTC
>TRBD2|TRBV2|TRBJ2-7|NA
CASLGASGIYEQYF
TGTGCCTCCTTAGGGGCTAGCGGGATCTACGAGCAGTACTTC
>NA|TRBV11-2|TRBJ1-1|NA
CASSLGTGMNTEAFF
TGTGCCAGCAGCCTGGGAACAGGGATGAACACTGAAGCTTTCTTT
>TRBD2|TRBV19|TRBJ2-7|NA
CASSSGLYEQYF
TGTGCCAGCTCTAGCGGGCTCTACGAGCAGTACTTC
>TRBD1|TRBV6-5|TRBJ2-7|NA
CASTTGQGVYEQYF
TGTGCCAGCACCACGGGACAGGGGGTTTACGAGCAGTACTTC
>TRBD1|TRBV6-6|TRBJ1-2|few
CASSYSGGQVYGYTF
TGTGCCAGCAGTTACTCCGGGGGACAGGTTTATGGCTACACCTTC
>NA|TRBV20-1|TRBJ1-1|NA
CSARYTEAFF
TGCAGTGCTAGATATACTGAAGCTTTCTTT
>NA|TRBV6-5|TRBJ1-6|NA
CASTQGYTNNSPLHF
TGTGCCAGCACCCAGGGATATACGAATAATTCACCCCTCCACTTT
>TRBD2|TRBV19|TRBJ2-3|NA
CASSKIPTSGTDTQYF
TGTGCCAGTAGTAAAATTCCGACTAGCGGCACAGATACGCAGTATTTT
>NA|TRBV2|TRBJ2-2|few
CASRRENTGELFF
TGTGCCAGCAGGCGGGAGAACACCGGGGAGCTGTTTTTT
>NA|TRBV6-1|TRBJ1-2|NA
CASSYGRNYGYTF
TGTGCCAGCAGCTACGGGAGGAACTATGGCTACACCTTC
>NA|TRBV7-9|TRBJ1-2|NA
CSSSLTGVGYTF
TGTTCCAGCAGCTTAACGGGGGTCGGCTACACCTTC
>TRBD1|TRBV30|TRBJ1-5|once
CAWSAGQQNQPQHF
TGTGCCTGGAGTGCGGGACAGCAAAATCAGCCCCAGCATTTT
>NA|TRBV7-2|TRBJ1-2|NA
CASSSRGDEQGYTF
TGTGCCAGCAGCTCACGGGGGGACGAGCAAGGCTACACCTTC
>TRBD2|TRBV2|TRBJ2-2|NA
CASSEGVAGTGELFF
TGTGCCAGCAGTGAGGGAGTAGCGGGCACCGGGGAGCTGTTTTTT
>TRBD1|TRBV7-6|TRBJ2-1|NA
CASSGDRDSYNEQFF
TGTGCCAGCAGCGGAGACAGGGACTCCTACAATGAGCAGTTCTTC
>NA|TRBV7-8|TRBJ2-7|NA
CASSLGGGTEIPYEQYF
TGTGCCAGCAGCTTGGGGGGCGGGACAGAGATACCCTACGAGCAGTACTTC